This T cell receptor beta chain was profiled in a study of beta chain features in type 1 diabetes. The entirety of the isolated RNA underwent reverse transcription, so expressed TCRB transcripts were sequenced. Assay used: immunoSEQ multiplex PCR; TCRdb lists only in-frame clones, some missing. Of some 150,000 clones in the sample, 10% were seen once. One heparinised blood draw averaging roughly 100 mL was given by each donor. The sample taken for sequencing was naive CD4+ T cells from blood. This receptor was obtained from a man aged 18 to 30 in good health.

CDR3 amino acids: CASSRREGNEQFF. In DNA, the CDR3 is TGTGCCAGCAGCCGGCGCGAGGGCAATGAGCAGTTCTTC. The V gene is TRBV5-4, the J gene TRBJ2-1; D perhaps matches TRBD2 (5 bases). The CDR3 spans 13 residues. The ends were cut back, 4 bases at V and 6 bases at J, with 11 bases in the middle. Germline CDR1 SGHNT, CDR2 YYREEE (reference sequence).